These 15 T cell receptor beta chains were sequenced from one sample in a study of radiation and T cells in renal cell carcinoma. Time point specified: blood 2 weeks post-SBRT. Treatment noted: 15 Gy SBRT to primary tumor, nephrectomy 4 weeks later. Method: immunoSEQ multiplex PCR; TCRdb's copy keeps in-frame clones and lacks some. The repertoire has more than 100,000 clones, roughly 91% of them found once; the top ten carry 5.8%. The sequencing here drew on blood, taken from a patient whose treatment included radiotherapy and nephrectomy. These receptors were taken from a woman in her sixties or seventies with renal cell carcinoma.

The chain joins TRBV19 to TRBJ2-6, with D perhaps being TRBD1 or TRBD2 (6 bases each). The CDR3 is 16 residues long. The germline V and J ends were trimmed by 5 bases and 0 bases, with 11 bases remaining between them. CDR1 and CDR2 from the germline V gene are LNHDA and SQIVND (reference sequence). CDR3 sequence: CASSRGLFSGANVLTF. The CDR3 nucleotides are TGTGCCAGTAGTCGGGGGCTTTTCTCTGGGGCCAACGTCCTGACTTTC.

This clone was found a few times. The chain uses TRBV28 and TRBJ1-2; D unclear. Looked up from germline, CDR1 is MDHEN and CDR2 is SYDVKM. The CDR3 runs 13 residues. Trimming removed 8 bases at V and 5 bases at J, with 15 bases between. CDR3 bases: TGTGCCAGCCGCCGGACGGGCGGGTATGGCTACACCTTC. It encodes CASRRTGGYGYTF.

The CDR3 nucleotides are TGTGCCAGCAGCGTAGGGATGCAGGGGCCGGATTCACCCCTCCACTTT. Translation: CASSVGMQGPDSPLHF. The genes are TRBV9 and TRBJ1-6; the D gene is possibly TRBD1 (6 bases). Deletions cut 0 bases from V and 8 bases from J, with 15 bases between. The CDR3 totals 16 residues. From germline, CDR1 is SGDLS and CDR2 YYNGEE. The variable domain in full, completed from reference TRBV9 and TRBJ1-6, reads DSGVTQTPKHLITATGQRVTLRCSPRSGDLSVYWYQQSLDQGLQFLIQYYNGEERAKGNILERFSAQQFPDLHSELNLSSLELGDSALYFCASSVGMQGPDSPLHFGNGTRLTVT.

The CDR3 reads CASSLTVTNEKLFF. CDR3 bases: TGTGCCAGCAGTTTGACAGTAACTAATGAAAAACTGTTTTTT. The chain links TRBV28 to TRBJ1-4; a possible D gene is TRBD1 (5 bases). The CDR3 is 14 amino acids. Trimming took 3 bases from V and 1 from J, leaving 6 bases between them. Germline CDR1 is MDHEN and CDR2 is SYDVKM.

The chain recombines TRBV9 with TRBJ2-7, with D possibly matching TRBD2 (5 bases). V was clipped by 4 bases and J by 5 bases, with 16 bases between them. Germline V gene data show CDR1 as SGDLS and CDR2 as YYNGEE. The CDR3 consists of 14 residues. CDR3 protein: CASSPRGSGNEQYF. The CDR3 nucleotides read TGTGCCAGCAGCCCCCGAGGGTCCGGGAACGAGCAGTACTTC.

This chain connects TRBV6-1 to TRBJ1-1; maybe TRBD1 (6 bases). V was clipped by 7 bases and J by 7 bases, with 16 bases between them. The V gene's germline CDR1 is MNHNS and CDR2 SASEGT. CDR3 length equals 13 residues. The CDR3 sequence: CASKDRQASEAFF. The CDR3 DNA follows: TGTGCCAGCAAGGACCGACAGGCGAGTGAAGCTTTCTTT.

The chain combines TRBV30 with TRBJ1-3; TRBD1 might be the D (5 bases). The CDR3 length is 14 residues. V gave up 3 bases and J gave up 2 bases, with 11 bases separating them. Germline-derived CDR1 and CDR2 are GTSNPN and SVGIG (reference sequence). The CDR3 loop is CAWRRGNTGNTIYF. The CDR3 DNA reads TGTGCCTGGAGGAGGGGCAATACTGGAAACACCATATATTTT.

As DNA, the CDR3 is TGTGCCAGTAGAGGACAGGCGGGCCAGCCCCAGCATTTT. Translated: CASRGQAGQPQHF. The chain links TRBV19 to TRBJ1-5; 7 nucleotides align to TRBD1. Trimming took 6 bases from V and 7 from J; bases not matched to a gene: 6. The CDR3 contains 13 residues. Germline CDR1 reads LNHDA; CDR2 reads SQIVND (reference sequence).

CDR3 DNA: TGTGCCAGCAGTTACGATGGGTTGCCGGATGGCTACACCTTC. Amino acids: CASSYDGLPDGYTF. The chain recombines TRBV6-5 with TRBJ1-2, with D unclear. There are 14 residues in the CDR3. Trimming took off 2 bases at V and 6 bases at J, with 13 bases between the two ends. Germline CDR1 and CDR2: MNHEY and SVGAGI.

The chain has TRBV5-8 and TRBJ1-3, with D unresolved. The CDR3 has 14 amino acids. V shed 0 bases and J shed 3 bases, with 7 bases lying between them. Germline assignment: CDR1 SGHTS and CDR2 YDEGEE. CDR3 nucleotides: TGTGCCAGCAGCTTGGGTCACAGTGGAAACACCATATATTTT. It translates to CASSLGHSGNTIYF.

The chain employs TRBV5-1 and TRBJ1-2, with 9 bases that match TRBD1. CDR1 and CDR2 (germline): SGHRS, YFSETQ. With 1 base clipped from V and 4 bases from J, the junction kept 5 bases outside the gene matches. The CDR3 sequence is 15 residues long. The CDR3 loop is CASSLSPDRGYGYTF. As DNA, the CDR3 is TGCGCCAGCAGCTTGTCCCCGGACAGGGGCTATGGCTACACCTTC. The variable domain in full, completed from reference TRBV5-1 and TRBJ1-2, reads KAGVTQTPRYLIKTRGQQVTLSCSPISGHRSVSWYQQTPGQGLQFLFEYFSETQRNKGNFPGRFSGRQFSNSRSEMNVSTLELGDSALYLCASSLSPDRGYGYTFGSGTRLTVV.

V usage is TRBV29-1 and J usage is TRBJ2-1; the match to TRBD1 covers 9 bases. Trimming removed 4 bases from V and 7 bases from J; junction bases left unmatched: 5. Germline V gene data show CDR1 as SQVTM and CDR2 as ANQGSEA. The CDR3 loop spans 13 amino acids. CDR3 DNA sequence: TGCAGCGTTGTACAGGGGGCGAGGAATGAGCAGTTCTTC. Translation gives CSVVQGARNEQFF.

The V call is TRBV6-5, the J call TRBJ2-7; D unclear. In germline, CDR1 is MNHEY, CDR2 SVGAGI. CDR3 length: 15 amino acids. Trimming took 2 bases from V and 0 from J, leaving 11 bases between them. The CDR3 DNA reads as TGTGCCAGCAGTTACGGTGGATCTAGCTCCTACGAGCAGTACTTC. The encoded protein is CASSYGGSSSYEQYF.

The gene calls are TRBV5-1 and TRBJ2-3, with D possibly matching TRBD2 (7 bases). The CDR3 totals 15 residues. The germline V and J ends were trimmed by 0 bases and 4 bases, with 12 bases remaining between them. Germline V gives CDR1 SGHRS, CDR2 YFSETQ. As DNA, the CDR3 is TGCGCCAGCAGCTTGGACGGGGGGCCCGCAGATACGCAGTATTTT. Translation: CASSLDGGPADTQYF.

The rearrangement links TRBV7-9 to TRBJ2-1; 8 bases match TRBD1. The CDR3 is 15 residues long. The J segment lost 0 bases and the V segment lost 5 bases, leaving 3 bases of the junction unmatched. Germline CDR1 and CDR2: SEHNR and FQNEAQ (reference sequence). The CDR3 DNA reads as TGTGCCAGCAGCATTACAGGGGGCTCCTACAATGAGCAGTTCTTC. It specifies CASSITGGSYNEQFF. The variable domain in full, with the rest retrieved from reference TRBV7-9 and TRBJ2-1, is DTGVSQNPRHKITKRGQNVTFRCDPISEHNRLYWYRQTLGQGPEFLTYFQNEAQLEKSRLLSDRFSAERPKGSFSTLEIQRTEQGDSAMYLCASSITGGSYNEQFFGPGTRLTVL.